Each of the 21 T cell receptor beta chains below was sequenced from the same sample in a study of T cells in Graves' hyperthyroidism and ophthalmopathy. From RNA transcripts, TCR beta CDR3 regions were amplified. HTBI primers drove first-round RT-PCR of the TCR CDR3. TCRdb itself ran the multiplex PCR reads through MiXCR, one entry per CDR3 protein. Here the sample spans 300,000 or so distinct CDR3 sequences, about 17% being singletons. Material: blood. The receptors were sampled from a woman aged 55-70 years with Graves' ophthalmopathy.

This clonotype appeared a few times. V and J are TRBV5-1 and TRBJ2-5; D is undetermined. Trimming left V 3 bases short and J 2 bases short, with 5 bases between. This CDR3 is 12 amino acids long. Germline V gene lookup returns CDR1 SGHRS and CDR2 YFSETQ. DNA for the CDR3: TGCGCCAGCAGCTCGATACAAGAGACCCAGTACTTC. Translating gives CASSSIQETQYF.

In its sample, this clonotype was seen a few times. The V call is TRBV20-1, the J call TRBJ1-3, with D perhaps TRBD1 (5 bases). CDR3 length equals 17 residues. From germline, CDR1 is DFQATT and CDR2 SNEGSKA (reference sequence). Trimming left V 3 bases short and J 0 bases short, with 18 bases between. The CDR3 sequence is CSASLRRGENSGNTIYF. The CDR3 region has the DNA TGCAGTGCTAGTTTGAGAAGGGGAGAAAACTCTGGAAACACCATATATTTT.

This clonotype was seen repeatedly, ten times or more. The genes are TRBV28 and TRBJ1-3, with D maybe TRBD1 (6 bases). This CDR3 region has 15 residues. Germline loops: CDR1 MDHEN, CDR2 SYDVKM. V lost 3 bases to trimming and J lost 0 bases, with 9 bases between them. CDR3 loop: CASSLDSASGNTIYF. As DNA, the CDR3 is TGTGCCAGCAGTTTGGACAGCGCCTCTGGAAACACCATATATTTT. The full variable domain, in which reference TRBV28 and TRBJ1-3 provide the parts outside the CDR3, is DVKVTQSSRYLVKRTGEKVFLECVQDMDHENMFWYRQDPGLGLRLIYFSYDVKMKEKGDIPEGYSVSREKKERFSLILESASTNQTSMYLCASSLDSASGNTIYFGEGSWLTVV.

This clonotype was seen a handful of times. The chain uses TRBV20-1 and TRBJ2-5; TRBD2 matches 8 bases. Germline V lookup: CDR1 DFQATT, CDR2 SNEGSKA (reference sequence). The V and J ends lost 6 bases and 0 bases, in that order; junction bases with no gene match: 9. There are 15 residues in the CDR3. CDR3 sequence: CSAGAASGYQETQYF. The CDR3 DNA reads as TGCAGTGCCGGTGCAGCTAGCGGGTACCAAGAGACCCAGTACTTC.

This clonotype was seen repeatedly, ten times or more. This sequence joins TRBV18 and TRBJ1-6, with TRBD1 identical over 9 bases. CDR3 length: 15 amino acids. V dropped 1 base and J dropped 7; count of bases not matched to a gene: 2. Germline CDR1 is KGHSH and CDR2 is LQKENI. The CDR3 region has the DNA TGTGCCAGCTCACCACGGGACAGGGTGAATTCACCCCTCCACTTT. It specifies CASSPRDRVNSPLHF. The full variable domain, completed using reference TRBV18 and TRBJ1-6, is NAGVMQNPRHLVRRRGQEARLRCSPMKGHSHVYWYRQLPEEGLKFMVYLQKENIIDESGMPKERFSAEFPKEGPSILRIQQVVRGDSAAYFCASSPRDRVNSPLHFGNGTRLTVT.

This clonotype was picked up many times. The chain couples TRBV19 to TRBJ2-5, with a tentative D call TRBD2 (6 bases). Trimming removed 9 bases from V and 0 bases from J, with 14 bases in between. Germline lookup yields CDR1 LNHDA and CDR2 SQIVND (reference sequence). The CDR3 covers 14 residues. DNA of the CDR3: TGTGCCAGCAGCCCCCGGACTAACCAAGAGACCCAGTACTTC. Amino acid sequence: CASSPRTNQETQYF.

Many counts were recorded for this clonotype. This chain links TRBV10-3 with TRBJ1-1; no clear D. The CDR3 totals 15 residues. Trimming removed 5 bases from V and 1 base from J, with 14 bases in between. Germline loops: CDR1 ENHRY, CDR2 SYGVKD. The CDR3 spells CAISRSLNQNTEAFF. The DNA of the CDR3 is TGTGCCATCAGTCGAAGTCTTAATCAGAACACTGAAGCTTTCTTT.

V and J are TRBV19 and TRBJ2-7, with TRBD2 matching over 14 bases. Germline lookup yields CDR1 LNHDA and CDR2 SQIVND (reference sequence). The length of the CDR3 is 14 residues. V shed 7 bases and J 3 bases; nucleotides not matched to a gene: 2. CDR3 sequence (DNA): TGTGCCAGTATGGGGACTAGCGGGAGCTACGAGCAGTACTTC. Residues: CASMGTSGSYEQYF. The variable domain in full, with the rest retrieved from reference TRBV19 and TRBJ2-7, is DGGITQSPKYLFRKEGQNVTLSCEQNLNHDAMYWYRQDPGQGLRLIYYSQIVNDFQKGDIAEGYSVSREKKESFPLTVTSAQKNPTAFYLCASMGTSGSYEQYFGPGTRLTVT.

The sample holds many counts of this clonotype. J is TRBJ2-7 and V is TRBV7-8; D ambiguous. V dropped 2 bases and J dropped 2 bases, with 7 bases sitting between them. CDR3 length: 13 amino acids. The V gene's germline CDR1 is SGHVS and CDR2 FQNEAQ. Written as DNA, the CDR3 is TGTGCCAGCAGCTTATCGTCGCCCTACGAGCAGTACTTC. This encodes CASSLSSPYEQYF.

The table lists this clonotype with many counts. DNA of the CDR3: TGTGCCAGCTCACCGGGGGGGCCCTATGGCTACACCTTC. It specifies CASSPGGPYGYTF. The rearrangement uses TRBV18 and TRBJ1-2; D possibly corresponds to TRBD1 (6 bases). Trimming removed 3 bases from V and 4 bases from J, with 9 bases in between. This CDR3 has 13 residues. Germline V gene data show CDR1 as KGHSH and CDR2 as LQKENI.

V is TRBV11-2 and J is TRBJ1-1; no reliable D call. This CDR3 spans 12 amino acids. V lost 5 bases and J 7 bases, leaving 11 bases between the germline ends. Looked up from germline, CDR1 is SGHAT and CDR2 is FQNNGV. The CDR3 protein is CASSARRLEAFF. DNA of the CDR3: TGTGCCAGCAGCGCTCGCAGACTTGAAGCTTTCTTT.

The chain uses TRBV7-2 and TRBJ2-3, with a possible D match to TRBD2 (5 bases). Germline loops: CDR1 SGHTA, CDR2 FQGNSA. This CDR3 is built from 12 residues. Trimming shortened V by 4 bases and J by 6 bases, and 8 bases separated the two germline ends. CDR3 nucleotides: TGTGCCAGCAGCTCTACGGGGGATACGCAGTATTTT. This encodes CASSSTGDTQYF.

The CDR3 is CSVITGDDYEQYF. CDR3 DNA sequence: TGCAGTGTTATAACAGGGGACGACTACGAGCAGTACTTC. The chain employs TRBV20-1 and TRBJ2-7; 7 bases fit TRBD1. This CDR3 region has 13 residues. CDR1 and CDR2 (germline): DFQATT, SNEGSKA (reference sequence). V was pared by 7 bases and J by 3 bases, with 9 bases of the junction left unmatched.

There are many counts of this clonotype. The V call is TRBV20-1, the J call TRBJ1-4, with 7 bases fitting TRBD1. Per germline, CDR1 DFQATT and CDR2 SNEGSKA (reference sequence). J lost 7 bases, V lost 3 bases, and 14 bases had no gene match. The CDR3 is 16 residues long. CDR3 DNA sequence: TGCAGTGCTAGGGGCCTAATGACAGGGCTTATTGAAAAACTGTTTTTT. Translating it yields CSARGLMTGLIEKLFF.

This clonotype was recorded a few times. The genes are TRBV5-1 and TRBJ1-1; 7 bases are shared with TRBD1. Per the germline V gene, CDR1 is SGHRS and CDR2 is YFSETQ. The CDR3 runs 15 residues. V gave up 1 base and J gave up 6 bases; unmatched junction bases: 9. The CDR3 DNA is TGCGCCAGCAGCTTGACGACAGGGCTGTGGGCTGAAGCTTTCTTT. Translation gives CASSLTTGLWAEAFF.

This sequence joins TRBV5-1 and TRBJ2-2, with D possibly called TRBD1 or TRBD2 (5 bases each). Per germline, CDR1 SGHRS and CDR2 YFSETQ. V was shortened by 3 bases and J by 3 bases, with 9 bases between the two germline ends. CDR3 length: 14 residues. The CDR3 region has the DNA TGCGCCAGCAGCTGGGGGAGTTACACCGGGGAGCTGTTTTTT. Translation gives CASSWGSYTGELFF.

The chain has TRBV5-1 and TRBJ1-2, with 7 bases matching TRBD1. CDR1 and CDR2 (germline): SGHRS, YFSETQ. J gave up 3 bases and V 2 bases, and 1 base lay outside the gene matches. There are 13 residues in the CDR3. DNA of the CDR3: TGCGCCAGCAGCTTCGGGACAGACTATGGCTACACCTTC. Translated: CASSFGTDYGYTF.

This clonotype was picked up many times. The V call is TRBV6-1, the J call TRBJ1-1; D is ambiguous. CDR1 and CDR2 from the germline V gene are MNHNS and SASEGT. V lost 5 bases, J lost 6 bases, and 13 bases lay in between. The length of the CDR3 is 13 residues. CDR3 sequence: CASSWVPGAEAFF. The CDR3 DNA follows: TGTGCCAGCAGTTGGGTCCCGGGCGCTGAAGCTTTCTTT.

This clonotype occurred many times. The chain recombines TRBV5-4 with TRBJ1-5; the match to TRBD1 covers 7 bases. This CDR3 contains 14 residues. CDR1 is SGHNT, CDR2 YYREEE, per germline (reference sequence). Germline trimming cut 5 bases from V and 2 bases from J; bases unmatched to any gene: 4. Here the CDR3 DNA reads TGTGCCAGCAGTAGCGGACAGGGCAATCAGCCCCAGCATTTT. Translated, it gives CASSSGQGNQPQHF.

The table lists this clonotype with a few counts. This sequence joins TRBV12-3 or TRBV12-4 and TRBJ1-6; D possibly corresponds to TRBD1 (6 bases). V gave up 2 bases and J gave up 5 bases, with 10 bases separating them. CDR3 length: 15 amino acids. The CDR3 region is CASSLRGGDNSPLHF. DNA of the CDR3: TGTGCCAGCAGTTTAAGGGGGGGGGATAATTCACCCCTCCACTTT.

There are many counts of this clonotype. The rearrangement joins TRBV6-2 or TRBV6-3 to TRBJ1-1; 7 nucleotides line up with TRBD1. This CDR3 comprises 14 residues. Germline trimming cut 0 bases from V and 4 bases from J; bases unmatched to any gene: 2. Germline loops: CDR1 MNHEY, CDR2 SVGEGT. In DNA, the CDR3 is TGTGCCAGCAGTTACTCAGGGGGCGGCACTGAAGCTTTCTTT. Its protein is CASSYSGGGTEAFF.